In this sample, the clone carrying this T cell receptor (beta chain) turned up a few times. Its specificity is unknown. The sample comes from a study of blood T cells in healthy people across ages. Overall study results and limits: Per million T cells, TCR beta diversity dropped about linearly as age rose.

The CDR3 loop spans 9 amino acids. The germline V and J ends were trimmed by 3 bases and 9 bases, with 5 bases remaining between them. CDR1 DFQATT and CDR2 SNEGSKA come from the germline V gene (reference sequence). It was with a sample-barcoded 5' primer and a J-beta primer mix that a second PCR of about 6 to 12 cycles was run. TCRdb used MiXCR to reprocess the 5' RACE reads, holding one entry per CDR3 protein. The data contain about 1.8 million distinct CDR3 sequences, around 48% of them singletons. This clonotype was obtained from a woman between 35 and 50 years old in good health. The source material was blood. The J gene is TRBJ2-5, the V gene TRBV20-1; either TRBD1 or TRBD2 may fit D (5 bases each). Here the CDR3 DNA reads TGCAGTGCTAGGGGGGCCCAGTACTTC. This encodes CSARGAQYF.